Given below is one T cell receptor (beta chain) in context. This record comes from a study of T cell clones after liver transplantation. For the study at large: Post-transplant blood was tracked for graft-donor-reactive T cell clones identified in a pre-transplant mixed lymphocyte reaction.

This table comes from immunoSEQ multiplex PCR, and its TCRdb copy is limited to in-frame clones, with some not included. The sample yields roughly 56,000 clones, roughly 74% seen once. Trimming took off 5 bases at V and 2 bases at J, with 15 bases between the two ends. Per germline, CDR1 SEHNR and CDR2 FQNEAQ (reference sequence). This CDR3 contains 15 residues. This sample comprised CD4+ T cells from blood, obtained roughly 56 months after liver transplant. This chain connects TRBV7-9 to TRBJ1-1; D is ambiguous. This receptor was identified in a human patient who received a liver transplant. Some T cells may have originated in the graft donor. CDR3 nucleotides: TGTGCCAGCAGCCTAGGTGGGTCAGATAACACTGAAGCTTTCTTT. Protein product: CASSLGGSDNTEAFF.